The source of this TCR beta chain is a study of T cells in Graves' hyperthyroidism and ophthalmopathy. Study findings and constraints: From stable hyperthyroidism, ophthalmopathy was separated by a 13 V-J model.

In this sample, this clonotype turned up many times. As yet, its antigen is unknown. The investigators amplified TCR beta CDR3 regions from RNA transcripts. Primed by the HTBI set, a first-round RT-PCR was run on the TCR CDR3. MiXCR, run by TCRdb on the multiplex PCR reads, gives a single entry per CDR3 protein. The table has a few hundred thousand distinct CDR3 sequences, about 13% seen once. Each patient was aged 18 to 65 and had newly diagnosed hyperthyroidism of under 2 months' duration. It was uncontrolled infection, other autoimmune disease, pregnancy or lactation that excluded patients. It was at first hyperthyroidism diagnosis, before any ophthalmopathy symptoms, that the blood sample was taken. The CDR3 has 15 residues. V lost 8 bases to trimming and J lost 0 bases, with 15 bases between them. CDR1 is SGHAT and CDR2 is FQNNGV in the germline V gene.

Source material: blood. The chain recombines TRBV11-2 with TRBJ2-3; D possibly corresponds to TRBD2 (5 bases). The clonotype comes from a man younger than 40 with Graves' hyperthyroidism that later progressed to Graves' ophthalmopathy. CDR3 sequence (DNA): TGTGCCAGCGGAGGATCGGTGGGCAGCACAGATACGCAGTATTTT. Its translation is CASGGSVGSTDTQYF. The full variable domain, in which reference TRBV11-2 and TRBJ2-3 provide the parts outside the CDR3, is EAGVAQSPRYKIIEKRQSVAFWCNPISGHATLYWYQQILGQGPKLLIQFQNNGVVDDSQLPKDRFSAERLKGVDSTLKIQPAKLEDSAVYLCASGGSVGSTDTQYFGPGTRLTVL.